This TCR beta chain was documented in a study of chemoradiotherapy in HPV16-positive cancers. Study results and limitations: Candidate HPV-specific clones and E7-related TCR motifs grew in tumor during treatment.

Data came from immunoSEQ multiplex PCR; TCRdb stores just in-frame clones and leaves some out. The sample has roughly 98 clones; just over 90% are singletons. V lost 5 bases to trimming and J lost 6 bases, with 10 bases between them. CDR1 DFQATT and CDR2 SNEGSKA come from the germline V gene (reference sequence). The CDR3 is 11 residues long. Comments on this clone: Its specificity is not known.

The chain employs TRBV20-1 and TRBJ1-2; D gene uncertain. The sequence came from a human donor with HPV-associated anogenital cancer. The sequencing here drew on tumor tissue, taken from a patient who underwent chemoradiotherapy. Here the CDR3 reads CSAPYGDGYTF. The CDR3 region has the DNA TGCAGTGCTCCCTACGGGGATGGCTACACCTTC.